A single sample gave rise to the 17 T cell receptor beta chains below, sequenced in a study of shared clonotypes between healthy human individuals. The table came from immunoSEQ multiplex PCR; TCRdb's copy has only in-frame clones and leaves some out. The repertoire holds a few hundred thousand clones, around 96% seen once, with about 0.32% in the top ten. Sequencing input: memory CD8+ T cells sorted from blood. As for subset: CD45RO+ cells pooled with CCR7-negative TemRA cells. The receptors originated from a man aged 25 to 40 in good health.

This chain joins TRBV4-1 and TRBJ1-4; D unresolved. The germline V gene encodes CDR1 MGHRA and CDR2 YSYEKL. The V and J ends lost 0 bases and 5 bases respectively, with 1 base between them. The CDR3 consists of 12 residues. This CDR3 is CASSQDNEKLFF. The CDR3 DNA is TGCGCCAGCAGCCAAGACAATGAAAAACTGTTTTTT.

In DNA, the CDR3 is TGCGCCAGCACGGGTTTACCAGGACTAGCGGGACGCCAAGAGACCCAGTACTTC. This sequence encodes CASTGLPGLAGRQETQYF. The chain couples TRBV5-1 to TRBJ2-5, with 12 bases aligning to TRBD2. V lost 6 bases and J lost 1; bases outside the gene matches: 13. The CDR3 has 18 residues. CDR1 is SGHRS, CDR2 YFSETQ, per germline.

This chain uses TRBV30 with TRBJ2-7; the D gene is possibly TRBD1 (6 bases). Germline-derived CDR1 and CDR2 are GTSNPN and SVGIG (reference sequence). This CDR3 is built from 15 residues. The V gene lost 0 bases and the J gene lost 6 bases, with 18 bases spanning the gap. The CDR3 bases are TGTGCCTGGAGTGTCCAGGGGCTGCTCCCTACCGAGCAGTACTTC. Its translation is CAWSVQGLLPTEQYF.

The chain has TRBV9 and TRBJ2-2, with D perhaps TRBD2 (6 bases). The CDR3 contains 15 residues. Germline V gene data show CDR1 as SGDLS and CDR2 as YYNGEE. Trimming took 3 bases from V and 5 from J, leaving 14 bases between them. The CDR3 spells CASSARGGETGELFF. The CDR3 bases are TGTGCCAGCAGCGCTCGAGGAGGGGAGACCGGGGAGCTGTTTTTT.

V usage is TRBV27 and J usage is TRBJ2-5; 7 bases agree with TRBD1. V shed 3 bases and J 5 bases; nucleotides not matched to a gene: 9. From germline, CDR1 is MNHEY and CDR2 SMNVEV (reference sequence). The CDR3 sequence is 15 residues long. The CDR3 protein is CASSLVGQRTETQYF. CDR3 in DNA: TGTGCCAGCAGTTTGGTGGGACAGAGAACGGAGACCCAGTACTTC.

The chain combines TRBV7-8 with TRBJ2-2; 8 nucleotides agree with TRBD1. CDR3 length: 14 residues. CDR1 and CDR2 from the germline V gene are SGHVS and FQNEAQ. V gave up 6 bases and J gave up 7 bases; unmatched junction bases: 7. In DNA, the CDR3 is TGTGCCAGCAGGCACAGGGGGTCGTACGGGGAGCTGTTTTTT. Encoded protein: CASRHRGSYGELFF.

The chain uses TRBV14 and TRBJ2-7; D remains unclear. The CDR3 contains 13 residues. The V and J ends lost 1 base and 5 bases respectively, with 9 bases between them. CDR1 SGHDN and CDR2 FVKESK come from the germline V gene. The CDR3 sequence is CASSQASPHEQYF. The CDR3 region has the DNA TGTGCCAGCAGCCAAGCATCTCCACACGAGCAGTACTTC.

This chain connects TRBV5-1 to TRBJ2-1, with D hard to call. The CDR3 extends over 14 amino acids. Germline CDR1 and CDR2: SGHRS and YFSETQ. V lost 0 bases to trimming and J lost 9 bases, with 13 bases between them. DNA for the CDR3: TGCGCCAGCAGCTTGGATCGCGGTCTGACTGAGCAGTTCTTC. It encodes CASSLDRGLTEQFF.

This chain links TRBV6-5 with TRBJ2-7; D gene unclear. Trimming took off 3 bases at V and 4 bases at J, with 13 bases between the two ends. The V gene's germline CDR1 is MNHEY and CDR2 SVGAGI. CDR3 length: 14 residues. The CDR3 nucleotides read TGTGCCAGCAGTTATTCGAAGCACCAATACGAGCAGTACTTC. Translating gives CASSYSKHQYEQYF.

The chain is built from TRBV5-8 and TRBJ2-2, with 7 bases fitting TRBD1. There are 15 residues in the CDR3. The ends lost 4 bases at V and 3 bases at J; junction bases unmatched: 6. CDR1 is SGHTS and CDR2 is YDEGEE in the germline V gene. This CDR3 reads CASSPGQLHTGELFF. In nucleotides, the CDR3 is TGTGCCAGCAGCCCGGGACAGCTTCACACCGGGGAGCTGTTTTTT.

This chain connects TRBV27 to TRBJ2-1; TRBD1 matches 7 bases. The CDR3 is 14 amino acids. The germline V gene encodes CDR1 MNHEY and CDR2 SMNVEV (reference sequence). With V trimmed by 4 bases and J by 0 bases, 0 bases remained unmatched. The CDR3 DNA follows: TGTGCCAGCAGTTCAGGGGGCTCCTACAATGAGCAGTTCTTC. Encoded protein: CASSSGGSYNEQFF.

V usage is TRBV30 and J usage is TRBJ2-1; no reliable D call. The CDR3 is made up of 11 amino acids. Trimming removed 1 base at V and 9 bases at J, with 7 bases between. In germline, CDR1 is GTSNPN, CDR2 SVGIG (reference sequence). CDR3 coding DNA: TGTGCCTGGAGTGCCAGATCTGAGCAGTTCTTC. It encodes CAWSARSEQFF.

V and J are TRBV15 and TRBJ2-7; the D gene is possibly TRBD1 (5 bases). The CDR3 contains 14 residues. Germline-derived CDR1 and CDR2 are LNHNV and YYDKDF (reference sequence). V was cut by 7 bases and J by 5 bases, with 18 bases left in between. The CDR3 nucleotides read TGTGCCACCAACAAGGGGATGGGGATCCACGAGCAGTACTTC. Its translation: CATNKGMGIHEQYF.

This chain uses TRBV10-2 with TRBJ2-1; TRBD2 is a possible D gene (6 bases). Germline lookup yields CDR1 WSHSY and CDR2 SAAADI. The V end lost 2 bases, the J end lost 3 bases, and 11 bases lay between the germline ends. This CDR3 is 15 amino acids long. This chain's CDR3 is CASSEVAGYYNEQFF. The DNA of the CDR3 is TGCGCCAGCAGTGAGGTGGCGGGGTACTACAATGAGCAGTTCTTC.

The J gene is TRBJ1-2, the V gene TRBV5-4, with TRBD1 matching 8 bases. CDR1 SGHNT and CDR2 YYREEE come from the germline V gene (reference sequence). This CDR3 spans 17 amino acids. V lost 0 bases to trimming and J lost 8 bases; unmatched junction nucleotides: 15. CDR3 region: CASSLGQGRAGLRGYTF. CDR3 coding DNA: TGTGCCAGCAGCTTGGGACAGGGGCGAGCAGGGCTTAGGGGCTACACCTTC.

The genes are TRBV6-1 and TRBJ2-1; possibly TRBD2 for D (5 bases). The V end was cut by 7 bases, the J end by 10 bases, with 14 bases between. CDR3 size: 12 residues. The germline V gene encodes CDR1 MNHNS and CDR2 SASEGT. The CDR3 region is CASNVLAGEQFF. The CDR3 DNA reads TGTGCCAGCAACGTTCTAGCAGGCGAGCAGTTCTTC.

V gene TRBV30 combines with J gene TRBJ1-2; D ambiguous. CDR1 GTSNPN and CDR2 SVGIG come from the germline V gene (reference sequence). The V gene lost 4 bases and the J gene lost 2 bases, with 11 bases spanning the gap. This CDR3 has 13 residues. CDR3 sequence (DNA): TGTGCCTGGACCATAAGACACAACTATGGCTACACCTTC. This encodes CAWTIRHNYGYTF.